This is a list of T cell receptor beta chains from one sample in a study of shared clonotypes between healthy human individuals. Some clones are missing from TCRdb's copy, which holds only in-frame ones; the method was immunoSEQ multiplex PCR. The sample yields 2 million to 2.5 million clones, roughly 93% seen once. Sample: naive CD4+ T cells from PBMCs. The receptors here all came from a man between 18 and 35 years old in good health. Some clones in this sample may be carry-over from other donors' samples. Each CDR3 is given with its conserved first and last residue. Fields, in order: D gene, clone size, V gene, J gene, CDR3 length, CDR3 protein, CDR3 DNA. D genes are given only for firm matches. A row's size may be missing; if present it is once, few, many or a size class.

D: -
size: -
V: TRBV7-2
J: TRBJ2-3
length: 14
CDR3: CASSLTGFTDTQYF
DNA: TGTGCCAGCAGCTTGACGGGATTCACAGATACGCAGTATTTT

D: -
size: -
V: TRBV28
J: TRBJ1-5
length: 16
CDR3: CASLKNTGNGNQPQHF
DNA: TGTGCCAGCCTTAAAAACACAGGTAACGGCAATCAGCCCCAGCATTTT

D: -
size: -
V: TRBV5-4
J: TRBJ2-4
length: 16
CDR3: CASSATSGVGKNIQYF
DNA: TGTGCCAGCAGCGCCACATCAGGGGTAGGGAAAAACATTCAGTACTTC

D: -
size: -
V: TRBV6-5
J: TRBJ1-1
length: 14
CDR3: CASSYDGAGTEAFF
DNA: TGTGCCAGCAGTTACGACGGGGCAGGTACTGAAGCTTTCTTT

D: -
size: -
V: TRBV19
J: TRBJ1-5
length: 13
CDR3: CASSLLGNQPQHF
DNA: TGTGCCAGTAGCCTCCTCGGCAATCAGCCCCAGCATTTT

D: -
size: -
V: TRBV5-5
J: TRBJ2-2
length: 15
CDR3: CASSLDYGEGGELFF
DNA: TGTGCCAGCAGCTTGGATTACGGGGAAGGCGGGGAGCTGTTTTTT

D: TRBD2
size: -
V: TRBV7-9
J: TRBJ2-3
length: 19
CDR3: CASSLGTSGRAYSTDTQYF
DNA: TGTGCCAGCAGCTTAGGGACTAGCGGGAGGGCCTACAGCACAGATACGCAGTATTTT

D: -
size: -
V: TRBV6-5
J: TRBJ2-7
length: 14
CDR3: CASSYVGGPYEQYF
DNA: TGTGCCAGCAGTTACGTGGGAGGACCCTACGAGCAGTACTTC

D: -
size: -
V: TRBV10-1
J: TRBJ2-2
length: 14
CDR3: CASSECQMRWELFF
DNA: TGCGCCAGCAGTGAGTGTCAGATGAGGTGGGAGCTGTTTTTT

D: TRBD1
size: -
V: TRBV7-3
J: TRBJ1-1
length: 12
CDR3: CASSQQGGEAFF
DNA: TGTGCCAGCAGTCAACAGGGGGGTGAAGCTTTCTTT

D: -
size: -
V: TRBV6-5
J: TRBJ2-7
length: 14
CDR3: CASSLNPDGYEQYF
DNA: TGTGCCAGCAGTTTAAATCCGGACGGATACGAGCAGTACTTC

D: TRBD2
size: -
V: TRBV9
J: TRBJ2-3
length: 17
CDR3: CASSVLGTSGRTDTQYF
DNA: TGTGCCAGCAGCGTTTTAGGGACTAGCGGGAGGACAGATACGCAGTATTTT

D: -
size: -
V: TRBV21-1
J: TRBJ1-2
length: 13
CDR3: CAGDAGTPYGYTF
DNA: TGTGCCGGAGACGCCGGGACACCCTATGGCTACACCTTC

D: TRBD1
size: -
V: TRBV18
J: TRBJ1-1
length: 13
CDR3: CASSPGQATEAFF
DNA: TGTGCCAGCTCACCCGGACAGGCGACTGAAGCTTTCTTT

D: -
size: -
V: TRBV6-5
J: TRBJ2-7
length: 12
CDR3: CATTDRAYEQYF
DNA: TGTGCCACCACGGACCGGGCCTACGAGCAGTACTTC

D: -
size: -
V: TRBV27
J: TRBJ1-5
length: 13
CDR3: CASSLYRGQPQHF
DNA: TGTGCCAGCAGTTTATATAGGGGTCAGCCCCAGCATTTT

D: TRBD1
size: -
V: TRBV19
J: TRBJ2-5
length: 14
CDR3: CASLRTGVMETQYF
DNA: TGTGCCAGTCTCCGGACAGGGGTAATGGAGACCCAGTACTTC

D: -
size: -
V: TRBV6-5
J: TRBJ2-7
length: 14
CDR3: CASSRTFSSYEQYF
DNA: TGTGCCAGCAGCCGGACATTTAGCTCCTACGAGCAGTACTTC

D: -
size: -
V: TRBV28
J: TRBJ1-1
length: 13
CDR3: CASSLRSGVEAFF
DNA: TGTGCCAGCAGTTTACGGTCCGGGGTTGAAGCTTTCTTT

D: -
size: -
V: TRBV30
J: TRBJ1-6
length: 12
CDR3: CACHYSPSTLHF
DNA: TGTGCCTGCCACTACTCCCCGAGCACCCTCCACTTT

D: -
size: -
V: TRBV5-6
J: TRBJ2-1
length: 12
CDR3: CASSLGERYKFF
DNA: TGTGCCAGCAGCTTGGGTGAGCGATACAAGTTCTTC

D: TRBD2
size: -
V: TRBV5-6
J: TRBJ2-3
length: 16
CDR3: CASSLFRDYRTDTQYF
DNA: TGTGCCAGCAGCTTGTTTAGGGACTACCGCACAGATACGCAGTATTTT

D: -
size: -
V: TRBV30
J: TRBJ2-7
length: 13
CDR3: CAWKEQGIGEQYF
DNA: TGTGCCTGGAAGGAGCAGGGAATAGGCGAGCAGTACTTC

D: TRBD1
size: few
V: TRBV5-1
J: TRBJ1-1
length: 13
CDR3: CASSVDRGTEAFF
DNA: TGCGCCAGCAGCGTAGACAGGGGTACTGAAGCTTTCTTT

D: -
size: -
V: TRBV11-2
J: TRBJ1-2
length: 17
CDR3: CASSLPPGRVANYGYTF
DNA: TGTGCCAGCAGCTTACCACCCGGCAGGGTAGCTAACTATGGCTACACCTTC

D: -
size: -
V: TRBV6-5
J: TRBJ2-2
length: 11
CDR3: CASSWAGELFF
DNA: TGTGCCAGCAGTTGGGCCGGGGAGCTGTTTTTT

D: TRBD1
size: -
V: TRBV5-1
J: TRBJ1-2
length: 15
CDR3: CASSTGQGVVYGYTF
DNA: TGCGCCAGCAGCACTGGACAGGGTGTGGTGTATGGCTACACCTTC

D: -
size: -
V: TRBV19
J: TRBJ1-3
length: 14
CDR3: CASSIAAVGNTIYF
DNA: TGTGCCAGTAGTATAGCGGCGGTTGGAAACACCATATATTTT

D: -
size: -
V: TRBV9
J: TRBJ2-7
length: 15
CDR3: CASSVEGQSSYEQYF
DNA: TGTGCCAGCAGCGTAGAGGGGCAAAGCTCCTACGAGCAGTACTTC

D: -
size: -
V: TRBV5-1
J: TRBJ1-1
length: 15
CDR3: CASSLPTGLNTEAFF
DNA: TGCGCCAGCAGCTTGCCAACAGGACTGAACACTGAAGCTTTCTTT

D: TRBD1
size: -
V: TRBV29-1
J: TRBJ2-5
length: 16
CDR3: CSVVPARDSLQETQYF
DNA: TGCAGCGTAGTACCGGCCAGGGACAGCCTGCAAGAGACCCAGTACTTC

D: -
size: -
V: TRBV18
J: TRBJ2-1
length: 14
CDR3: CASSPSYGYNEQFF
DNA: TGTGCCAGCTCACCAAGTTACGGTTACAATGAGCAGTTCTTC

D: TRBD1
size: -
V: TRBV15
J: TRBJ1-4
length: 15
CDR3: CATSREGQGGEKLFF
DNA: TGTGCCACCAGCAGAGAAGGACAGGGGGGTGAAAAACTGTTTTTT

D: -
size: -
V: TRBV5-8
J: TRBJ2-2
length: 16
CDR3: CASSLRPSLGTGELFF
DNA: TGTGCCAGCAGCTTGCGTCCCTCCCTGGGCACCGGGGAGCTGTTTTTT

D: -
size: -
V: TRBV28
J: TRBJ1-2
length: 13
CDR3: CASLSQAGYGYTF
DNA: TGTGCCAGTCTATCCCAAGCAGGCTATGGCTACACCTTC

D: -
size: -
V: TRBV1
J: TRBJ1-4
length: 16
CDR3: CTSSQPRGRLLEKLFF
DNA: TGCACCAGCAGCCAACCCCGGGGGCGGCTGCTTGAAAAACTGTTTTTT

D: -
size: once
V: TRBV28
J: TRBJ2-1
length: 14
CDR3: CASSFGSRVSEQFF
DNA: TGTGCCAGCAGTTTTGGGTCCAGGGTGAGTGAGCAGTTCTTC

D: -
size: -
V: TRBV5-8
J: TRBJ2-5
length: 12
CDR3: CASIGVLETQYF
DNA: TGTGCCAGCATAGGGGTTTTAGAGACCCAGTACTTC

D: TRBD1
size: -
V: TRBV9
J: TRBJ2-3
length: 17
CDR3: CASSVATGQGVADTQYF
DNA: TGTGCCAGCAGCGTAGCTACTGGGCAGGGGGTGGCAGATACGCAGTATTTT

D: TRBD2
size: -
V: TRBV27
J: TRBJ2-3
length: 14
CDR3: CASRGLAGADTQYF
DNA: TGTGCCAGCAGGGGACTAGCGGGAGCAGATACGCAGTATTTT